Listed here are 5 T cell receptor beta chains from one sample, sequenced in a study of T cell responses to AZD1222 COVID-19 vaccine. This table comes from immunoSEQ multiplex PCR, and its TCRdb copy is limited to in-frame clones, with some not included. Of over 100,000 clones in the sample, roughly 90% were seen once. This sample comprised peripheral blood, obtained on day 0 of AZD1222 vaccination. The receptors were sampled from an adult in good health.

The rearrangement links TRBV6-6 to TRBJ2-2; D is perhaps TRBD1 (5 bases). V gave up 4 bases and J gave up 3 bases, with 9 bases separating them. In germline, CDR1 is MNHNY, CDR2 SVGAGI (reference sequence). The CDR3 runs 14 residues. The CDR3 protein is CASSSGMDTGELFF. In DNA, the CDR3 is TGTGCCAGCAGTTCAGGGATGGACACCGGGGAGCTGTTTTTT.

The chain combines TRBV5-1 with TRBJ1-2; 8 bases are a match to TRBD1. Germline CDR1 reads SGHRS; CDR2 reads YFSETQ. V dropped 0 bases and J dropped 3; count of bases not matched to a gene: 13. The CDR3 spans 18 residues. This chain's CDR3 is CASSLAFGQGQRDYGYTF. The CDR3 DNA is TGCGCCAGCAGCTTGGCCTTTGGACAGGGACAAAGGGACTATGGCTACACCTTC.

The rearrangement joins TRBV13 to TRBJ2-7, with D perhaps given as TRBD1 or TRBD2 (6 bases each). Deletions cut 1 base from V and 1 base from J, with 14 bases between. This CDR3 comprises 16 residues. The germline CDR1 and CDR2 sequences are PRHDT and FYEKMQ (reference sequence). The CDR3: CASSLVGGTRSYEQYF. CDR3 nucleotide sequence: TGTGCCAGCAGCTTAGTAGGCGGGACACGATCCTACGAGCAGTACTTC.

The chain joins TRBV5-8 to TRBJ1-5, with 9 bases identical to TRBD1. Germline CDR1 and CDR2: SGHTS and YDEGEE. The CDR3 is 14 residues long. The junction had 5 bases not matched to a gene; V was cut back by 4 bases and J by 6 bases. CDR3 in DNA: TGTGCCAGCAGCCCAGACAGGGGGTTTCAGCCCCAGCATTTT. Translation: CASSPDRGFQPQHF.

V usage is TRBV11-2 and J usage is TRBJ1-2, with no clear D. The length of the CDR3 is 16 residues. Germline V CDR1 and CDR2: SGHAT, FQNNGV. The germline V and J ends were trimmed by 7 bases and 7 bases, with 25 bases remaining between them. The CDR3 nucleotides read TGTGCCAGCATCCGATTGTTGGGGAGACCAAATAGTGGCTACACCTTC. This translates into CASIRLLGRPNSGYTF.